A selection of T cell receptor beta chains follows, all from one sample in a study of cytomegalovirus exposure and HLA in healthy donors. Clones were read by immunoSEQ multiplex PCR, and TCRdb kept only the in-frame ones, dropping some. Of approximately 210,000 clones in the sample, about 89% were seen once. Sequencing was performed on PBMCs. These receptors originate from a man younger than 40 in good health and CMV-seronegative. The conserved cysteine and the conserved F or W are not part of the CDR3 here.

j_call: TRBJ1-2
v_call: TRBV7-2
cdr3_aa: ASSLDKGARGYT

j_call: TRBJ1-1
v_call: TRBV6-1
cdr3_aa: ASSQGQMNTEAF

j_call: TRBJ1-3
v_call: TRBV21-1
cdr3_aa: ASSKEPRVITIY

j_call: TRBJ2-1
v_call: TRBV28
cdr3_aa: ASSLKREAFLDEQF

j_call: TRBJ2-7
v_call: TRBV18
cdr3_aa: ASSPPGTGASYEQY

j_call: TRBJ2-1
v_call: TRBV10-3
cdr3_aa: AISGISYNEQF

j_call: TRBJ1-5
v_call: TRBV19
cdr3_aa: ASSRKPGVGNQPQH

j_call: TRBJ1-1
v_call: TRBV4-2
cdr3_aa: ASSQDLRNTEAF

j_call: TRBJ1-1
v_call: TRBV19
cdr3_aa: ASSIDLDRGRGGAEAF

j_call: TRBJ1-5
v_call: TRBV29-1
cdr3_aa: SVSKTDSNQPQH

j_call: TRBJ2-7
v_call: TRBV28
cdr3_aa: ASSRPGQGSYEQY

j_call: TRBJ1-1
v_call: TRBV5-5
cdr3_aa: ASSWGQGNTEAF

j_call: TRBJ1-6
v_call: TRBV6-7
cdr3_aa: ASSYWDRGPSLNSPLH

j_call: TRBJ1-1
v_call: TRBV4-3
cdr3_aa: ASSQDRRGQGAF

j_call: TRBJ2-3
v_call: TRBV7-8
cdr3_aa: ASIGQAFTDTQY

j_call: TRBJ2-7
v_call: TRBV9
cdr3_aa: ASSVASQGTYEQY

j_call: TRBJ2-1
v_call: TRBV19
cdr3_aa: AAGLGPYNEQF

j_call: TRBJ1-4
v_call: TRBV27
cdr3_aa: ASSLSRDREKLF

j_call: TRBJ2-3
v_call: TRBV14
cdr3_aa: ASSQDYAGGYD

j_call: TRBJ2-2
v_call: TRBV30
cdr3_aa: AWSMTSSGELF

j_call: TRBJ1-1
v_call: TRBV7-9
cdr3_aa: SSFPGDYEAF

j_call: TRBJ2-2
v_call: TRBV7-9
cdr3_aa: ASSQFRTASDTGELF

j_call: TRBJ2-5
v_call: TRBV5-4
cdr3_aa: ASSPGWLQETQY

j_call: TRBJ2-7
v_call: TRBV5-6
cdr3_aa: ASSKSYRGAHEQY

j_call: TRBJ1-1
v_call: TRBV5-1
cdr3_aa: ASSLDRGNTEAF

j_call: TRBJ2-1
v_call: TRBV11-1
cdr3_aa: ASSTIAGGSYNEQF

j_call: TRBJ2-1
v_call: TRBV14
cdr3_aa: ASSPRTSWDADEQF

j_call: TRBJ2-7
v_call: TRBV2
cdr3_aa: ASSGTSGAYYEQY

j_call: TRBJ1-5
v_call: TRBV28
cdr3_aa: ASRGENQPQH

j_call: TRBJ2-7
v_call: TRBV7-9
cdr3_aa: ASSRVWAGESEQY

j_call: TRBJ1-6
v_call: TRBV18
cdr3_aa: ASSQIRQQGGSSPLH

j_call: .
v_call: TRBV5-6
cdr3_aa: ASSLRFSGGYEQY

j_call: TRBJ1-4
v_call: TRBV6-1
cdr3_aa: ASSVGQGASSAEKLF

j_call: TRBJ1-2
v_call: TRBV30
cdr3_aa: AWSGGAFGGYT

j_call: TRBJ2-7
v_call: TRBV11-2
cdr3_aa: ASSGSSYEQY

j_call: TRBJ2-1
v_call: TRBV10-3
cdr3_aa: AIRAGLENEQF

j_call: TRBJ2-2
v_call: TRBV5-1
cdr3_aa: ASSYRDSNTGELF

j_call: TRBJ1-1
v_call: TRBV27
cdr3_aa: ASSPLREDTEAF

j_call: TRBJ1-6
v_call: TRBV7-2
cdr3_aa: ASSRRAGRNSPLH

j_call: TRBJ2-7
v_call: TRBV5-6
cdr3_aa: ASSRRTASYEQY

j_call: TRBJ2-1
v_call: TRBV18
cdr3_aa: ASSPALGEQF